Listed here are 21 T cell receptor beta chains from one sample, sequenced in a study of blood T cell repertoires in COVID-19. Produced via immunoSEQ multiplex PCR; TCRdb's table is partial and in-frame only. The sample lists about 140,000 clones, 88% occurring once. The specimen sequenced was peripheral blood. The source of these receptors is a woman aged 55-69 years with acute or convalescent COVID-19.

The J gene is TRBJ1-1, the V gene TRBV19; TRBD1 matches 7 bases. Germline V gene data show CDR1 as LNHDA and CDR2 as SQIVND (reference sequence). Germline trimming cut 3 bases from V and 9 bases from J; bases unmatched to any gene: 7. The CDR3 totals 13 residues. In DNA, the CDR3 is TGTGCCAGTAGTATTCGCAGGGGGAGTAAAGCTTTCTTT. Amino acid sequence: CASSIRRGSKAFF.

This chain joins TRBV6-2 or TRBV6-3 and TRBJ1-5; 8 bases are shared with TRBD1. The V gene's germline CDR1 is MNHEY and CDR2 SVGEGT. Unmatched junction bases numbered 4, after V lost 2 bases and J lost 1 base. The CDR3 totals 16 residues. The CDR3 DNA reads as TGTGCCAGCAGTTACCCAGGGGGCAGGAGCAATCAGCCCCAGCATTTT. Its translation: CASSYPGGRSNQPQHF.

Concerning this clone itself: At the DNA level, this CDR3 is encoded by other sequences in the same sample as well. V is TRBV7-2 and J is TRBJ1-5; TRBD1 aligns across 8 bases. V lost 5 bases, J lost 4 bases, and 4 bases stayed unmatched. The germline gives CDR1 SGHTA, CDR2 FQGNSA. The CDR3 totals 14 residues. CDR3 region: CASSLQGANQPQHF. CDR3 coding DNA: TGTGCCAGCAGCCTTCAGGGGGCGAATCAGCCCCAGCATTTT.

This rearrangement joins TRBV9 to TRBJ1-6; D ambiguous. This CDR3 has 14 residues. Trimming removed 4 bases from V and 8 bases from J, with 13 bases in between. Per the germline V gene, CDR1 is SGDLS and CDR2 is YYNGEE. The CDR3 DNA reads TGTGCCAGCAGCCCAGGAGGGTACCATTCACCCCTCCACTTT. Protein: CASSPGGYHSPLHF.

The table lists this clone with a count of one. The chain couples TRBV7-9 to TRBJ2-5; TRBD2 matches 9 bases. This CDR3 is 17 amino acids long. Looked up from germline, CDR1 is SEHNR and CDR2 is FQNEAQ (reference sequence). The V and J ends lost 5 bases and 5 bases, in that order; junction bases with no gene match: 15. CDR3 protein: CASSLDTAGGKRETQYF. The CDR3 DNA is TGTGCCAGCAGCCTAGACACCGCGGGAGGGAAGAGGGAGACCCAGTACTTC.

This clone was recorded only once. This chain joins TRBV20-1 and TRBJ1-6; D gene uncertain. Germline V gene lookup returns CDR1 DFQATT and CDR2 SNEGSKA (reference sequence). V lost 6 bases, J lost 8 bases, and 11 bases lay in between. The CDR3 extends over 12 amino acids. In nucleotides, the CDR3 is TGCAGTGCAAGTGACCTATATTCACCCCTCCACTTT. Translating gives CSASDLYSPLHF.

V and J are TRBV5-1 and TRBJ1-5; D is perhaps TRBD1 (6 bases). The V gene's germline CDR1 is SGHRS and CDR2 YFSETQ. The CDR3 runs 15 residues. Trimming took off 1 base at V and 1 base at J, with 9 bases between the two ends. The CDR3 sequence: CASSLTGFSNQPQHF. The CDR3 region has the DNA TGCGCCAGCAGCTTGACAGGGTTCAGCAATCAGCCCCAGCATTTT.

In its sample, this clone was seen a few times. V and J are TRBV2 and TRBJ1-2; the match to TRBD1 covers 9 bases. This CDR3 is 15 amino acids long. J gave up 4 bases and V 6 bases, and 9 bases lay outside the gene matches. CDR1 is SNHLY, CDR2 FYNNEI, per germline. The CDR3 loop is CASRADRGEVYGYTF. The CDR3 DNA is TGTGCCAGCAGGGCCGACAGGGGGGAGGTCTATGGCTACACCTTC.

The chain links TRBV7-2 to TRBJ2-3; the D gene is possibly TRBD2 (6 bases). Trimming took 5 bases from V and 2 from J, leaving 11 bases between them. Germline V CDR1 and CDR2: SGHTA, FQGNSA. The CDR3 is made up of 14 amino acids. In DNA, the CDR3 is TGTGCCAGCAGCCCCCAGGGACTCACAGATACGCAGTATTTT. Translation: CASSPQGLTDTQYF.

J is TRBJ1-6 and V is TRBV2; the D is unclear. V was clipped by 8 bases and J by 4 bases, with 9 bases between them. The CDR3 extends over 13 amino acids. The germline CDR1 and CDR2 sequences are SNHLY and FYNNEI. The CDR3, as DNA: TGTGCCAGCGGAACAGATTATAATTCACCCCTCCACTTT. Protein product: CASGTDYNSPLHF.

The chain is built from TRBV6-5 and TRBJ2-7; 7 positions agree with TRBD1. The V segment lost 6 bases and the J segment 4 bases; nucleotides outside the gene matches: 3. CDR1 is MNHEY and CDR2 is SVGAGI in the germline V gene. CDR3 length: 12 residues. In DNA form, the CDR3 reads TGTGCCAGCAGGGTGACAGGGTACGAGCAGTACTTC. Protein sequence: CASRVTGYEQYF.

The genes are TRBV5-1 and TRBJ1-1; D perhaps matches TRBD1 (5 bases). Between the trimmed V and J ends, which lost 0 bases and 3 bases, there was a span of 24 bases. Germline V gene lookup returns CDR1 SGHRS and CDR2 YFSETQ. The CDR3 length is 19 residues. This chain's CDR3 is CASSLVPVTDRQGDTEAFF. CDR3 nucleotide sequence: TGCGCCAGCAGCTTGGTTCCGGTGACAGACCGACAAGGGGACACTGAAGCTTTCTTT.

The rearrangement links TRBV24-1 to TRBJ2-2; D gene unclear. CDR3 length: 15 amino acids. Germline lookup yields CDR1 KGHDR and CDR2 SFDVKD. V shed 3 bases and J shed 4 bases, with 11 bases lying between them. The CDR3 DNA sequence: TGTGCCACCAGTGATCCGACCAGGCCCACCGGGGAGCTGTTTTTT. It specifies CATSDPTRPTGELFF.

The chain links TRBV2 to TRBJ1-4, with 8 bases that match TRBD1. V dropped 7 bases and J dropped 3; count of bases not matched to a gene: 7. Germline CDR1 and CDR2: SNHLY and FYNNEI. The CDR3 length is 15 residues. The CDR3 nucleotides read TGTGCCAGCATTCCTTTGACAGGGGCTAATGAAAAACTGTTTTTT. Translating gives CASIPLTGANEKLFF.

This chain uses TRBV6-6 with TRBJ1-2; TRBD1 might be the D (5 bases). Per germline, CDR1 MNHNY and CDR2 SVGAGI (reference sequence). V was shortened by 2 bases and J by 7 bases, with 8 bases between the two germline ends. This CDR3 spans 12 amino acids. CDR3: CASSYGAAGYTF. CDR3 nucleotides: TGTGCCAGCAGTTACGGGGCAGCTGGCTACACCTTC.

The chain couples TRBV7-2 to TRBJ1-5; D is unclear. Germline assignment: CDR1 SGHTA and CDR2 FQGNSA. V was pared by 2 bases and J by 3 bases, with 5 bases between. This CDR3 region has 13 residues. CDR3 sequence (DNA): TGTGCCAGCAGCTTAACAAACAATCAGCCCCAGCATTTT. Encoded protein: CASSLTNNQPQHF.

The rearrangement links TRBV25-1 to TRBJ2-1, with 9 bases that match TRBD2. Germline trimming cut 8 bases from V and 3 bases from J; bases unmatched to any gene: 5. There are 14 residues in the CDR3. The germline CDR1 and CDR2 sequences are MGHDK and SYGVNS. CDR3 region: CASSTSGVYNEQFF. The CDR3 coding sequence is TGTGCCAGCTCGACTAGCGGAGTCTACAATGAGCAGTTCTTC.

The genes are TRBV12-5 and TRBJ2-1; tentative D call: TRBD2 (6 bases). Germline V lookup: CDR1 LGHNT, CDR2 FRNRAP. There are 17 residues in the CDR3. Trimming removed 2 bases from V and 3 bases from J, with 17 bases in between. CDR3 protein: CASGLLPRDFLYNEQFF. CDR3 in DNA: TGTGCTAGTGGTTTGTTGCCCCGGGACTTTCTCTACAATGAGCAGTTCTTC.

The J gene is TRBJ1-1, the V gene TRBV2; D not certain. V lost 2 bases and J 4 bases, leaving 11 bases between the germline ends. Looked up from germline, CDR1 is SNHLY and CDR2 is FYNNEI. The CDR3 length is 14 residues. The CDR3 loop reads CASSEIGVSTEAFF. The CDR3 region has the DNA TGTGCCAGCAGTGAAATTGGTGTGAGCACTGAAGCTTTCTTT.

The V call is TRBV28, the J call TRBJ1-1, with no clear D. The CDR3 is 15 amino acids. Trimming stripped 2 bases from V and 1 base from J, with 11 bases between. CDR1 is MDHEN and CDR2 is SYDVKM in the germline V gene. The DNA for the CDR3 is TGTGCCAGCAGTTTAGGTCCAGGCAGGAACACTGAAGCTTTCTTT. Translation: CASSLGPGRNTEAFF. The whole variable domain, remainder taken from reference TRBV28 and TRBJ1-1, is DVKVTQSSRYLVKRTGEKVFLECVQDMDHENMFWYRQDPGLGLRLIYFSYDVKMKEKGDIPEGYSVSREKKERFSLILESASTNQTSMYLCASSLGPGRNTEAFFGQGTRLTVV.

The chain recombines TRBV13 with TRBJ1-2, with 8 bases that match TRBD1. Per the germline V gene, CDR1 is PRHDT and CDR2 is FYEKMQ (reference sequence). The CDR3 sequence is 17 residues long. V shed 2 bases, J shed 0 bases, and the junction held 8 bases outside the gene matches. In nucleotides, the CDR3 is TGTGCCAGCAGCTTAAGCCCGGGACAGGCCGCTAACTATGGCTACACCTTC. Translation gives CASSLSPGQAANYGYTF.